This T cell receptor (beta chain) is from a study of response to subunit inactivated influenza vaccine. The study, taken as a whole, reports: Authors suggested seasonal influenza vaccinations each recruit few new T cells.

The CDR3 runs 13 residues. The germline CDR1 and CDR2 sequences are DFQATT and SNEGSKA (reference sequence). J lost 6 bases, V lost 5 bases, and 7 bases had no gene match. Each CDR3 protein gets one entry after TCRdb re-called the RT-PCR reads with MiXCR. The sample records around 480,000 distinct CDR3 sequences, roughly 9.7% being singletons. This clonotype was recorded a few times. Its specificity is unknown. The sample was PBMCs from blood, taken more than 35 days after vaccination. The V and J genes are TRBV20-1 and TRBJ1-2; 9 bases map to TRBD1. The receptor comes from a man aged 50 or older who received an inactivated influenza vaccine. The chain's CDR3 is CSARTGVGDGYTF. CDR3 coding DNA: TGCAGTGCTCGGACAGGGGTGGGGGATGGCTACACCTTC.